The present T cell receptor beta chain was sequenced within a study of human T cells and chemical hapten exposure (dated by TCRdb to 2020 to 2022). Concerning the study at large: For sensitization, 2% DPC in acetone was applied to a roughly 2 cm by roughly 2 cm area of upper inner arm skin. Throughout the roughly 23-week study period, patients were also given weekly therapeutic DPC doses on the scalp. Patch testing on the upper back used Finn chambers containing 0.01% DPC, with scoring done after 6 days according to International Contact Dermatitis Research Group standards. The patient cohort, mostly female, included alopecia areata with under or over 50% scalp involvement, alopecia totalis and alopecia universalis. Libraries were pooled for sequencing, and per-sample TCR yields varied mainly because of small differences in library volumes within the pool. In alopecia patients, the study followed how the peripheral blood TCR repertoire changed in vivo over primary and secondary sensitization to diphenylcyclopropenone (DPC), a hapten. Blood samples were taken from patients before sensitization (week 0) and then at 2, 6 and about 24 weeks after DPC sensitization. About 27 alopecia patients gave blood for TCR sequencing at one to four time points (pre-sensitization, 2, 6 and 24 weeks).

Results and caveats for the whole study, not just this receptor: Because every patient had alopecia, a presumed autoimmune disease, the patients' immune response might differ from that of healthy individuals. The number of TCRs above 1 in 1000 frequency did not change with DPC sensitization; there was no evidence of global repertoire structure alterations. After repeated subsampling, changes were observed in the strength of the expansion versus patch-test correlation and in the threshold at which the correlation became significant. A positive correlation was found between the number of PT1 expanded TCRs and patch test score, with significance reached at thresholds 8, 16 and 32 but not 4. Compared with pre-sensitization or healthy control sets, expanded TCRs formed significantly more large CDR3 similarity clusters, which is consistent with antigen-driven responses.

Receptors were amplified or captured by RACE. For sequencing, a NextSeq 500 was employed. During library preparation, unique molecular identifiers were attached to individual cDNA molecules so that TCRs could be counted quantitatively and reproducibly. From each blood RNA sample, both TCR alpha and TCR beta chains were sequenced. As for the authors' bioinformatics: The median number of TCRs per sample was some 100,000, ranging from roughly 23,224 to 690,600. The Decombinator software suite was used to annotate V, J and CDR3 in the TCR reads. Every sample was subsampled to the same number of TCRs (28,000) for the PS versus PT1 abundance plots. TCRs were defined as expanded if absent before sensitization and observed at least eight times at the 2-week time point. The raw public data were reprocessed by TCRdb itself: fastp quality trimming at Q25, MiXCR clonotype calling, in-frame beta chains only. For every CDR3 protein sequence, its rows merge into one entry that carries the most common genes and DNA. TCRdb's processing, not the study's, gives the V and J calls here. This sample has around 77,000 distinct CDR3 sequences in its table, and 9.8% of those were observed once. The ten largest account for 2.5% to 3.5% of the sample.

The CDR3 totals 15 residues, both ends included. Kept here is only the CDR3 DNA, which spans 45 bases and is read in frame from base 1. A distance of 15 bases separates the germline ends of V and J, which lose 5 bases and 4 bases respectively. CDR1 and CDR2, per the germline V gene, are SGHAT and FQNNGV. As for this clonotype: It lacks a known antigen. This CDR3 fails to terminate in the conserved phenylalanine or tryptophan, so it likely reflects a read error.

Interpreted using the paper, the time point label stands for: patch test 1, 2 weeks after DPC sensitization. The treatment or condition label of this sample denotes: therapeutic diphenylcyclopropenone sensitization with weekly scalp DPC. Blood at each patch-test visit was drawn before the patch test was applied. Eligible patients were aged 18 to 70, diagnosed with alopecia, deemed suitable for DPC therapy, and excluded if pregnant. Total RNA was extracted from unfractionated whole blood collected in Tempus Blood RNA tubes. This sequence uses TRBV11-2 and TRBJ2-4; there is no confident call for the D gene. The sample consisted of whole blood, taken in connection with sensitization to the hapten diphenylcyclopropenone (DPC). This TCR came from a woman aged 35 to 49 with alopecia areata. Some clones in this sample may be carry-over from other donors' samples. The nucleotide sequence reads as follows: TGTGCCAGCAGCCCGGATATAACGGAAAAAAACATTCAGTACTTA. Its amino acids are CASSPDITEKNIQYL.